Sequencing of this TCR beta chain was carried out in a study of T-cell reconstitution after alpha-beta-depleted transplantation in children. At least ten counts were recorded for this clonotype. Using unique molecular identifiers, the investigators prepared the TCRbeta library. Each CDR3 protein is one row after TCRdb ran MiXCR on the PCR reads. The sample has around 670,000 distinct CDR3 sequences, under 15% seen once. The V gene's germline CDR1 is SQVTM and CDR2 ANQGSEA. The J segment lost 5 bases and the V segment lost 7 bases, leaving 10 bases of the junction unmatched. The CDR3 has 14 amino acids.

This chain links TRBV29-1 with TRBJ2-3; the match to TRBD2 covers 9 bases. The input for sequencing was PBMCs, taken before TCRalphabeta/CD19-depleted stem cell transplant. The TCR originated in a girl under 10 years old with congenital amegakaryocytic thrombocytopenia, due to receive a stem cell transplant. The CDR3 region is CSASTSGRGDTQYF. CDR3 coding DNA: TGCAGCGCCTCGACTAGCGGTCGAGGAGATACGCAGTATTTT.